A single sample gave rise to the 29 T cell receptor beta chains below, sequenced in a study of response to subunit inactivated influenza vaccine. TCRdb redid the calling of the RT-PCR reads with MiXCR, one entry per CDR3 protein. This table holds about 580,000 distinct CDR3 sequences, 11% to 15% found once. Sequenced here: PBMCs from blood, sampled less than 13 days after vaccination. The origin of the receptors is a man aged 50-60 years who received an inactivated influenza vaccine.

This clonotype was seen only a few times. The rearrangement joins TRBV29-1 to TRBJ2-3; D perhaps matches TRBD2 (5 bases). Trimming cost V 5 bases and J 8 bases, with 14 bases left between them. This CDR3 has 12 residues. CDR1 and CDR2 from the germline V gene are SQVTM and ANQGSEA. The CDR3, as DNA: TGCAGCGTTACCGAGGGAGATTTTACGCAGTATTTT. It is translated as CSVTEGDFTQYF.

CDR3 sequence: CASSQDNLQGGYEQYF. As DNA, the CDR3 is TGTGCCAGCAGCCAAGATAATTTACAGGGAGGCTACGAGCAGTACTTC. The chain employs TRBV4-2 and TRBJ2-7, with D perhaps given as TRBD1 or TRBD2 (6 bases each). Germline V lookup: CDR1 LGHNA, CDR2 YNFKEQ. V was pared by 0 bases and J by 3 bases, with 15 bases between. The CDR3 is 16 amino acids.

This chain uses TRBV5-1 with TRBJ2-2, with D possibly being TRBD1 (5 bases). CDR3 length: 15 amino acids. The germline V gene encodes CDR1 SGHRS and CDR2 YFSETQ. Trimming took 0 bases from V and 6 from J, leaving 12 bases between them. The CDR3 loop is CASSLEGRDAGELFF. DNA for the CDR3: TGCGCCAGCAGCTTGGAAGGCAGGGATGCCGGGGAGCTGTTTTTT. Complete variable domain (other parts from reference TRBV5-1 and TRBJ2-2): KAGVTQTPRYLIKTRGQQVTLSCSPISGHRSVSWYQQTPGQGLQFLFEYFSETQRNKGNFPGRFSGRQFSNSRSEMNVSTLELGDSALYLCASSLEGRDAGELFFGEGSRLTVL.

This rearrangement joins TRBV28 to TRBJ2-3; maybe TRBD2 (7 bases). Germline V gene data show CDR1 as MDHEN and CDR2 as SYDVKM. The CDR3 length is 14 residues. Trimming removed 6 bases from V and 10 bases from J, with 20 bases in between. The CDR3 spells CASSSIMRGGAQYF. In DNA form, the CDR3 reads TGTGCCAGCAGCTCCATAATGAGGGGGGGAGCGCAGTATTTT.

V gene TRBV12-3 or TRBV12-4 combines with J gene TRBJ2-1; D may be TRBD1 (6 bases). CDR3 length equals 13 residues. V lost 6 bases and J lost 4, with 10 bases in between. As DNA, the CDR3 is TGTGCCAGCAGACCAGGGGTGTACAATGAGCAGTTCTTC. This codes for CASRPGVYNEQFF.

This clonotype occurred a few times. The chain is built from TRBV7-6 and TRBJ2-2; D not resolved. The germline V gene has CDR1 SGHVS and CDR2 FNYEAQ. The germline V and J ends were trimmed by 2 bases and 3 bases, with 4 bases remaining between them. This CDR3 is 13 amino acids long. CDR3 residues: CASSLQDTGELFF. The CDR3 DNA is TGTGCCAGCAGCTTACAGGACACCGGGGAGCTGTTTTTT. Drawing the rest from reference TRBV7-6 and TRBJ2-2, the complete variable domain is GAGVSQSPRYKVTKRGQDVALRCDPISGHVSLYWYRQALGQGPEFLTYFNYEAQQDKSGLPNDRFSAERPEGSISTLTIQRTEQRDSAMYRCASSLQDTGELFFGEGSRLTVL.

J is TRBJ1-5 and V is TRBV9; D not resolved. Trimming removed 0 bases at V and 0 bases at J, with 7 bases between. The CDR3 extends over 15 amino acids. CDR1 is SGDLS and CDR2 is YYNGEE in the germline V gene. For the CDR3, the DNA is TGTGCCAGCAGCGTAGGAGTGGATAGCAATCAGCCCCAGCATTTT. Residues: CASSVGVDSNQPQHF.

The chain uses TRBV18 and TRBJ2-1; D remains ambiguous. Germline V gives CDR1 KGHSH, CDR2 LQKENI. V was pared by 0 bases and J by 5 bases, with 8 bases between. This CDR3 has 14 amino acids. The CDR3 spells CASSPPGSDNEQFF. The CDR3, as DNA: TGTGCCAGCTCACCACCGGGCAGTGACAATGAGCAGTTCTTC.

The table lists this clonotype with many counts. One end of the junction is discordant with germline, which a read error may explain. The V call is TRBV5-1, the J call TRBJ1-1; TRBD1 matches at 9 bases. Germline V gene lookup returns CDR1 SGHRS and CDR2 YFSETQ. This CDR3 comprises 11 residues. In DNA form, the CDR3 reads TGCGCCAGCAGCTCCGGACAGGGGTCTTCATTT. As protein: CASSSGQGSSF.

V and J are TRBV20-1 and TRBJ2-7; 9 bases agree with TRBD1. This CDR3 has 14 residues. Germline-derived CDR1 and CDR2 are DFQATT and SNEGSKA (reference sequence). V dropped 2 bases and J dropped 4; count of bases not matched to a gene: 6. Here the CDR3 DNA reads TGCAGTGCTAGAAGGGGGACAGGGAGTTACGAGCAGTACTTC. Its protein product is CSARRGTGSYEQYF.

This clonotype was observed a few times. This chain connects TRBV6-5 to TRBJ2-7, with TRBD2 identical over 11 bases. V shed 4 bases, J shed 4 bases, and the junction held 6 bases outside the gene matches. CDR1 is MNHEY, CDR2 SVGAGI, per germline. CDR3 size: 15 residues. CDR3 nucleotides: TGTGCCAGCAGTTTTCTAGCGGGGGGTATGTACGAGCAGTACTTC. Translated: CASSFLAGGMYEQYF.

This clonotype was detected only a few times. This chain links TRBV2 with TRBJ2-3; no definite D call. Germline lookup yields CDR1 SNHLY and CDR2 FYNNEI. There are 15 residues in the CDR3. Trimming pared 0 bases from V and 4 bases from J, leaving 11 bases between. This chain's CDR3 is CASSEAPGTADTQYF. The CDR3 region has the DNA TGTGCCAGCAGTGAAGCACCAGGTACCGCAGATACGCAGTATTTT.

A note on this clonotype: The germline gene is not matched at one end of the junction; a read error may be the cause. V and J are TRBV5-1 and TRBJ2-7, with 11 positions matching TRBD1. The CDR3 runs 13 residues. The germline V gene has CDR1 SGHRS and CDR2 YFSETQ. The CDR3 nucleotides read TGCGCCAGCAGCCGGACAGGGGGCTACAAGCAGTACTTC. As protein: CASSRTGGYKQYF.

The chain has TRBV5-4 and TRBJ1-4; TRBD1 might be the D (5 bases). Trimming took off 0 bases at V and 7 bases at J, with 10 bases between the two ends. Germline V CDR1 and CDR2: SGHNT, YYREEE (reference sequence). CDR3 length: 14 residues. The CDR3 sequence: CASSLDQGVEKLFF. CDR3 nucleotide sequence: TGTGCCAGCAGCTTGGACCAGGGCGTTGAAAAACTGTTTTTT.

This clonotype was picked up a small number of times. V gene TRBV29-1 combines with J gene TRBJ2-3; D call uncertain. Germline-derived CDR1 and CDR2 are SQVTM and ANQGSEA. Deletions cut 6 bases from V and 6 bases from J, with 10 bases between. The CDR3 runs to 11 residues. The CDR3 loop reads CSVGSVDTQYF. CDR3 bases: TGCAGCGTCGGGTCTGTGGATACGCAGTATTTT.

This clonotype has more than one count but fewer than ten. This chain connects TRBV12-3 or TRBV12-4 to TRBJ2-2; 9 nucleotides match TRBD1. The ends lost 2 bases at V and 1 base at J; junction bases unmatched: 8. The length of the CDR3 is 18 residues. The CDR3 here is CASSLTSGTGRNTGELFF. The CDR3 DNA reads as TGTGCCAGCAGTTTAACATCCGGGACAGGGCGGAACACCGGGGAGCTGTTTTTT.

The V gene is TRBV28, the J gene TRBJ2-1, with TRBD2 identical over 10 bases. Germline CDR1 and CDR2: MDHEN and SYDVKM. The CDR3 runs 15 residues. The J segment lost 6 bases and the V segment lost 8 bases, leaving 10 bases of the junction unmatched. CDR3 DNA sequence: TGTGCCAGCGGTCAAGCGGGAGGGCCACGCAATGAGCAGTTCTTC. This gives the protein CASGQAGGPRNEQFF.

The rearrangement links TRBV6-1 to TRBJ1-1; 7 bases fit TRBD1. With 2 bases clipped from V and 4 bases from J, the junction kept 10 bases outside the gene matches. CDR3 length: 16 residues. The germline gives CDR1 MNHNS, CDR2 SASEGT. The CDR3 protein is CASSELAGGFSTEAFF. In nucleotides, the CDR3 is TGTGCCAGCAGTGAACTGGCAGGGGGGTTTAGCACTGAAGCTTTCTTT.

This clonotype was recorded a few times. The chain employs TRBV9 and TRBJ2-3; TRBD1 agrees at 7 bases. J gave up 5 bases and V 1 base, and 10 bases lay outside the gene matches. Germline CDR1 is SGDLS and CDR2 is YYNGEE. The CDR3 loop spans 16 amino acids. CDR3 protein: CASSVSWDRSGDTQYF. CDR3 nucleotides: TGTGCCAGCAGCGTAAGTTGGGACAGATCCGGAGATACGCAGTATTTT. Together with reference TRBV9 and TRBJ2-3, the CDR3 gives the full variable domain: DSGVTQTPKHLITATGQRVTLRCSPRSGDLSVYWYQQSLDQGLQFLIQYYNGEERAKGNILERFSAQQFPDLHSELNLSSLELGDSALYFCASSVSWDRSGDTQYFGPGTRLTVL.

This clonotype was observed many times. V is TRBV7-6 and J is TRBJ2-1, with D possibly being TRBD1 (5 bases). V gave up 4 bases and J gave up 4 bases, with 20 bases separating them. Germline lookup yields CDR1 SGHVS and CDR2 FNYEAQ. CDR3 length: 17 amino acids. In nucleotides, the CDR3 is TGTGCCAGCAGCTCGACGGTGGGTGGGGCTAGGTACAATGAGCAGTTCTTC. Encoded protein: CASSSTVGGARYNEQFF.

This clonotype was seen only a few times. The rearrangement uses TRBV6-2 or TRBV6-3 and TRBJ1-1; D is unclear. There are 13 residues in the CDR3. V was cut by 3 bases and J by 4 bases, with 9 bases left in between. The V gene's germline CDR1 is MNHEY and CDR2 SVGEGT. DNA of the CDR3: TGTGCCAGCAGTTATGCGGAAGGCACTGAAGCTTTCTTT. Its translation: CASSYAEGTEAFF.

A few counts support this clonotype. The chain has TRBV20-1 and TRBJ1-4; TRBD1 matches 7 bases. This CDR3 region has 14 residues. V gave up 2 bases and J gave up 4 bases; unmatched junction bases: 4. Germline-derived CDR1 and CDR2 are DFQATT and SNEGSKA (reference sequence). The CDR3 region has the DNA TGCAGTGCTAGATACAGGGGTCATAATGAAAAACTGTTTTTT. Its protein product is CSARYRGHNEKLFF.

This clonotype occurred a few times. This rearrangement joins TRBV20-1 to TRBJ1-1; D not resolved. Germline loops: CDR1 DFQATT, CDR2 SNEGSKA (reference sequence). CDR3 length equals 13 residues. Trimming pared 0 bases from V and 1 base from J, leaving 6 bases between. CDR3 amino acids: CSARDGRNTEAFF. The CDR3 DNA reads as TGCAGTGCTAGAGACGGGCGGAACACTGAAGCTTTCTTT.

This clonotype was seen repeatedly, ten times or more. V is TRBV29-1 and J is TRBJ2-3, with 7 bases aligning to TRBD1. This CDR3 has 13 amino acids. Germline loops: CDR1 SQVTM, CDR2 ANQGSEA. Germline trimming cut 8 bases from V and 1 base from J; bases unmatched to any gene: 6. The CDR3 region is CSPGQVRTDTQYF. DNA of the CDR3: TGCAGCCCCGGACAGGTTCGCACAGATACGCAGTATTTT.

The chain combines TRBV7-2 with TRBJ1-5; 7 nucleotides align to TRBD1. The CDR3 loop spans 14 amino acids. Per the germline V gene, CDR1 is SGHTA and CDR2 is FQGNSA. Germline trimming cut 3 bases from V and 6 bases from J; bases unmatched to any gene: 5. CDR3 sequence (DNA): TGTGCCAGCAGCTTCCGACAGGGTACTCAGCCCCAGCATTTT. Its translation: CASSFRQGTQPQHF.

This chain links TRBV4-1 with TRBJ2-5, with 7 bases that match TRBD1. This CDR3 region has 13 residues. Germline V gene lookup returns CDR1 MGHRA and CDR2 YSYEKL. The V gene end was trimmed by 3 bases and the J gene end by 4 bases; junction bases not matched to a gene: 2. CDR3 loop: CASSQTGRETQYF. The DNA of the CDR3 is TGCGCCAGCAGCCAGACAGGGCGAGAGACCCAGTACTTC.

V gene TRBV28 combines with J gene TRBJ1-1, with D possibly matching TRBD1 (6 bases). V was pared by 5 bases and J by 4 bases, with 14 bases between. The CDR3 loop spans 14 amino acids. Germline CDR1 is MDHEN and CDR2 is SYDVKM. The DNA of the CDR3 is TGTGCCAGCAGTCTACAGGGATTTAGCACTGAAGCTTTCTTT. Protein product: CASSLQGFSTEAFF.

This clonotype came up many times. This CDR3 is CASSSQLFYDMDTQYF. The CDR3 DNA follows: TGTGCCAGCAGCTCGCAGCTTTTTTACGACATGGATACGCAGTATTTT. This rearrangement joins TRBV7-2 to TRBJ2-3; D not certain. The CDR3 has 16 amino acids. Germline CDR1 SGHTA, CDR2 FQGNSA. Trimming took off 4 bases at V and 6 bases at J, with 20 bases between the two ends.

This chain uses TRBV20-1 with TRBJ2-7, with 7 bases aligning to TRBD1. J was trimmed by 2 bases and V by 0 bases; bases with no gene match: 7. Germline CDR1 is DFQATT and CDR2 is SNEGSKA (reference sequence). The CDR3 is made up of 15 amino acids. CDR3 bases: TGCAGTGCTAGAGACACCGGGACAGCAGCCTACGAGCAGTACTTC. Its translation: CSARDTGTAAYEQYF.